Following are 18 T cell receptor beta chains from one sample sequenced in a study of post-analysis software for immune sequencing data. cDNA libraries of TCR beta carried unique molecular identifiers. TCRdb fed the PCR reads into MiXCR, producing one record per CDR3 protein. The table shows approximately 570,000 distinct CDR3 sequences, with roughly 46% occurring only once. No antigen has been assigned to these receptors. The study, taken as a whole, reports: Comparison of patients with controls showed roughly five TRBV segments more frequent in patients, TRBV5-6, TRBV5-1 and TRBV20-1 among them.

Sequencing was carried out using blood. These receptors all stem from a girl between 10 and 17 years old with multiple sclerosis.

This clonotype was recorded only once. The chain carries TRBV6-5 and TRBJ1-2; possibly TRBD1 for D (5 bases). The CDR3 has 14 residues. Per the germline V gene, CDR1 is MNHEY and CDR2 is SVGAGI. The V gene lost 6 bases and the J gene lost 2 bases, with 13 bases spanning the gap. This CDR3 is CASRSGRGNYGYTF. The CDR3 bases are TGTGCCAGCAGGTCGGGACGGGGGAACTATGGCTACACCTTC.

The V call is TRBV4-1, the J call TRBJ2-3; 9 bases are a match to TRBD2. V shed 2 bases and J 2 bases; nucleotides not matched to a gene: 2. CDR3 length: 15 amino acids. Germline assignment: CDR1 MGHRA and CDR2 YSYEKL. CDR3 in amino acids: CASSQLAGNTDTQYF. The DNA of the CDR3 is TGCGCCAGCAGCCAACTAGCGGGAAACACAGATACGCAGTATTTT.

V is TRBV5-1 and J is TRBJ2-5; TRBD2 is a possible D gene (6 bases). The germline V and J ends were trimmed by 3 bases and 5 bases, with 17 bases remaining between them. Looked up from germline, CDR1 is SGHRS and CDR2 is YFSETQ. The CDR3 has 15 residues. This chain's CDR3 is CASSWGTPAVETQYF. In DNA form, the CDR3 reads TGCGCCAGCAGCTGGGGGACTCCCGCTGTGGAGACCCAGTACTTC. Filled out from reference TRBV5-1 and TRBJ2-5, the complete variable domain reads KAGVTQTPRYLIKTRGQQVTLSCSPISGHRSVSWYQQTPGQGLQFLFEYFSETQRNKGNFPGRFSGRQFSNSRSEMNVSTLELGDSALYLCASSWGTPAVETQYFGPGTRLLVL.

The chain recombines TRBV12-3 or TRBV12-4 with TRBJ2-7; 8 bases agree with TRBD1. After removal of 5 bases from V and 6 bases from J, the junction contained 0 bases not matched to a gene. The CDR3 extends over 11 amino acids. The CDR3 DNA follows: TGTGCCAGCAGTGACAGGGGCGAGCAGTACTTC. It encodes CASSDRGEQYF.

This clonotype showed up many times. The chain employs TRBV20-1 and TRBJ2-5, with D tentatively TRBD2 (6 bases). Germline assignment: CDR1 DFQATT and CDR2 SNEGSKA (reference sequence). The CDR3 consists of 14 residues. V lost 0 bases and J 5 bases, leaving 13 bases between the germline ends. The CDR3 reads CSARDLGGRETQYF. Written as DNA, the CDR3 is TGCAGTGCTAGAGATCTCGGGGGAAGGGAGACCCAGTACTTC.

This clonotype was picked up a small number of times. The rearrangement links TRBV12-3 or TRBV12-4 to TRBJ1-5, with 7 positions matching TRBD1. The CDR3 has 14 residues. The V and J ends lost 5 bases and 7 bases, in that order; junction bases with no gene match: 8. Here the CDR3 DNA reads TGTGCCAGCAGTGCGACAGGGAGAAACCAGCCCCAGCATTTT. Translation gives CASSATGRNQPQHF.

This clonotype was detected only a few times. The chain joins TRBV10-3 to TRBJ2-7; 11 nucleotides match TRBD2. The germline V gene encodes CDR1 ENHRY and CDR2 SYGVKD. CDR3 length equals 16 residues. Germline trimming cut 0 bases from V and 7 bases from J; bases unmatched to any gene: 8. In DNA form, the CDR3 reads TGTGCCATCAGTGAGTCGTTGGGACTAGCGGCGTGGGAGCAGTACTTC. It translates to CAISESLGLAAWEQYF.

The chain uses TRBV7-2 and TRBJ2-7, with 8 bases that match TRBD1. V gave up 1 base and J gave up 1 base; unmatched junction bases: 6. This CDR3 is 16 amino acids long. The germline V gene encodes CDR1 SGHTA and CDR2 FQGNSA. The DNA of the CDR3 is TGTGCCAGCAGCTTAGGGGGGACAGGCCAATCCTACGAGCAGTACTTC. This gives the protein CASSLGGTGQSYEQYF.

In this sample, this clonotype turned up many times. The chain recombines TRBV12-3 or TRBV12-4 with TRBJ2-7, with D unclear. The CDR3 length is 12 residues. V was cut by 3 bases and J by 1 base, with 4 bases left in between. CDR3: CASSFGSYEQYF. CDR3 coding DNA: TGTGCCAGCAGTTTTGGGTCCTACGAGCAGTACTTC.

The chain links TRBV5-1 to TRBJ2-1; the D gene is possibly TRBD2 (6 bases). CDR3 length equals 16 residues. Germline V gene data show CDR1 as SGHRS and CDR2 as YFSETQ. The ends were cut back, 4 bases at V and 4 bases at J, with 18 bases in the middle. The CDR3 region is CASSPPMGLGYNEQFF. The CDR3 bases are TGCGCCAGCAGCCCTCCTATGGGACTGGGTTACAATGAGCAGTTCTTC.

This clonotype was observed a handful of times. The chain employs TRBV11-2 and TRBJ2-7; 7 bases map to TRBD2. J gave up 5 bases and V 5 bases, and 18 bases lay outside the gene matches. This CDR3 is 17 amino acids long. CDR1 and CDR2 from the germline V gene are SGHAT and FQNNGV. The CDR3 nucleotides read TGTGCCAGCAGCCCCAGGCGGGGGACCCTCCTCATGGACGAGCAGTACTTC. Translated: CASSPRRGTLLMDEQYF.

The chain carries TRBV12-3 or TRBV12-4 and TRBJ2-1; D may be TRBD2 (6 bases). Trimming took 2 bases from V and 5 from J, leaving 13 bases between them. The CDR3 contains 15 residues. CDR3: CASSLRGTGHNEQFF. The CDR3 region has the DNA TGTGCCAGCAGTTTAAGAGGGACTGGGCACAATGAGCAGTTCTTC.

The V and J genes are TRBV7-6 and TRBJ1-1; TRBD1 is a possible D gene (6 bases). The CDR3 length is 17 residues. Germline assignment: CDR1 SGHVS and CDR2 FNYEAQ. Trimming removed 5 bases from V and 1 base from J, with 20 bases in between. The CDR3 protein is CASSRRHFLDRNTEAFF. DNA of the CDR3: TGTGCCAGCAGCCGAAGACACTTTTTGGACAGGAACACTGAAGCTTTCTTT.

In its sample, this clonotype was seen once. The V and J genes are TRBV27 and TRBJ2-1; a weak D match, TRBD1 (6 bases). The CDR3 runs to 15 residues. The V end lost 3 bases, the J end lost 10 bases, and 19 bases lay between the germline ends. Germline-derived CDR1 and CDR2 are MNHEY and SMNVEV (reference sequence). In DNA, the CDR3 is TGTGCCAGCAGTTTCAACAGGGAAAAAAGCCCCGAGCAGTTCTTC. Encoded protein: CASSFNREKSPEQFF.

This clonotype has just a few counts. The CDR3 DNA reads as TGTGCCAGCAGCTTAGAGGCGGTAGAAGAGACCCAGTACTTC. Its protein product is CASSLEAVEETQYF. The rearrangement uses TRBV11-3 and TRBJ2-5; D is uncertain. CDR3 length equals 14 residues. CDR1 is SGHNT, CDR2 YENEEA, per germline. The germline V and J ends were trimmed by 0 bases and 3 bases, with 8 bases remaining between them.

J is TRBJ2-1 and V is TRBV6-1, with 9 bases that match TRBD2. Germline CDR1 reads MNHNS; CDR2 reads SASEGT. With 5 bases clipped from V and 10 bases from J, the junction kept 12 bases outside the gene matches. The CDR3 totals 15 residues. The CDR3 reads CASSPDSGGRNEQFF. The CDR3 nucleotides are TGTGCCAGCAGTCCCGATAGCGGGGGCCGGAACGAGCAGTTCTTC.

This clonotype came up many times. The chain recombines TRBV6-5 with TRBJ2-7; D may be TRBD1 or TRBD2 (6 bases each). Trimming stripped 7 bases from V and 1 base from J, with 11 bases between. Germline V CDR1 and CDR2: MNHEY, SVGAGI. The CDR3 has 13 residues. CDR3 in DNA: TGTGCCAGCATTGGGGGGACATCCTACGAGCAGTACTTC. It is translated as CASIGGTSYEQYF.

The chain joins TRBV6-6 to TRBJ2-4, with TRBD1 matching over 10 bases. This CDR3 is built from 14 residues. Germline loops: CDR1 MNHNY, CDR2 SVGAGI (reference sequence). J gave up 5 bases and V 5 bases, and 3 bases lay outside the gene matches. Here the CDR3 DNA reads TGTGCCAGCAGTGCCGGGACAGGGGAAAACATTCAGTACTTC. The encoded protein is CASSAGTGENIQYF.